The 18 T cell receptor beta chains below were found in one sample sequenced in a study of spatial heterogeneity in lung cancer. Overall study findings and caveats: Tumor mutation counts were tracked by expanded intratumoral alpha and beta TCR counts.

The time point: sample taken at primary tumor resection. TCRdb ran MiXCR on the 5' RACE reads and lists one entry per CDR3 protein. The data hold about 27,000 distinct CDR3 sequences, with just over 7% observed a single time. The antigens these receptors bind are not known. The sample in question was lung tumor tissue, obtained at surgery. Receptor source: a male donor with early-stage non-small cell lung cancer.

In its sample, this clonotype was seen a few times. DNA for the CDR3: TGCGCCAGCAGCTTGTATGCAGGCGAGGGCTATGGCTACACCTTC. It specifies CASSLYAGEGYGYTF. The rearrangement links TRBV5-1 to TRBJ1-2; no clear D gene. V dropped 1 base and J dropped 4 bases, with 14 bases sitting between them. The CDR3 runs 15 residues. CDR1 is SGHRS and CDR2 is YFSETQ in the germline V gene.

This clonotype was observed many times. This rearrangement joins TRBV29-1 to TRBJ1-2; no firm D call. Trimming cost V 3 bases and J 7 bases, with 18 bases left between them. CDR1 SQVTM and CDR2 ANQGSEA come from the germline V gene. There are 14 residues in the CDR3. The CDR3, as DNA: TGCAGCGTTGATCACCGGGAGACGGCCGTTGGCTACACCTTC. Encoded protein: CSVDHRETAVGYTF.

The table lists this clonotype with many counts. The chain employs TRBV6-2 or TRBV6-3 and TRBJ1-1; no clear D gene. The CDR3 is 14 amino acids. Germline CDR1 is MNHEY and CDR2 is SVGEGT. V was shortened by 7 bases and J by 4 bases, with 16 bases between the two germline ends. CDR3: CASTLRTASTEAFF. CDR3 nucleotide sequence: TGTGCCAGCACCCTTAGGACCGCGAGCACTGAAGCTTTCTTT.

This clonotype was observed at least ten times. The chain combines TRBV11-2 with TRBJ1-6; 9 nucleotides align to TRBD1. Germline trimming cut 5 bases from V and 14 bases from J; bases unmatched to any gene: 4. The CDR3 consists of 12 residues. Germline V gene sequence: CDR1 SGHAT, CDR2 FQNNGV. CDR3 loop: CASSGTGRTLHF. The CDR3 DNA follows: TGTGCCAGCAGCGGGACAGGGAGGACCCTCCACTTT.

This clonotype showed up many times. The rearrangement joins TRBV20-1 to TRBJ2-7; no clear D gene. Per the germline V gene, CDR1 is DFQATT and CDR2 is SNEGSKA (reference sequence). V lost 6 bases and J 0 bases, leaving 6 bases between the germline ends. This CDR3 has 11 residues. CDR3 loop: CSALISYEQYF. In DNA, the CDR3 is TGCAGTGCCCTTATCTCCTACGAGCAGTACTTC.

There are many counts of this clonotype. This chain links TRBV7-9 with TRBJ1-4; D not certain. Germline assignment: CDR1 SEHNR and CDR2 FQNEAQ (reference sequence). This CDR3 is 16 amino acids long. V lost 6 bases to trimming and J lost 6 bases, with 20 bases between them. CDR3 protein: CASRSAIDGRDEKLFF. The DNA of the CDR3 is TGTGCCAGCAGATCAGCAATCGACGGAAGGGATGAAAAACTGTTTTTT.

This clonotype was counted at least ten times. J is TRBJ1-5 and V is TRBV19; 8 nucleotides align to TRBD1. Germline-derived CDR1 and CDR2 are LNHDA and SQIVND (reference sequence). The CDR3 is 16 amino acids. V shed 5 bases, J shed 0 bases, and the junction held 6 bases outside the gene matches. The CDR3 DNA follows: TGTGCCAGTAGTGGGAGGACAGGGCTTAGCAATCAGCCCCAGCATTTT. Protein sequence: CASSGRTGLSNQPQHF.

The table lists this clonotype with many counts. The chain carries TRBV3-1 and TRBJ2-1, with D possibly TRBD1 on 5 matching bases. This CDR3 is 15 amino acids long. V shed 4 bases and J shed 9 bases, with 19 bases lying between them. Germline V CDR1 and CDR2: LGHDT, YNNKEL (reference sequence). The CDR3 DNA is TGTGCCAGCAGCCCCGACAGATCTTTGGAATTTGAGCAGTTCTTC. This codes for CASSPDRSLEFEQFF.

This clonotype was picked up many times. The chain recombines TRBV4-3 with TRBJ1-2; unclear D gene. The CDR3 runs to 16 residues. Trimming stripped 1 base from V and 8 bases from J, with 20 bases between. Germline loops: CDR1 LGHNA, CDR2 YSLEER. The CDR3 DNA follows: TGCGCCAGCAGCCAAGGCCCGGAAGAGAGGGCGGGAGGCTACACCTTC. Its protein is CASSQGPEERAGGYTF.

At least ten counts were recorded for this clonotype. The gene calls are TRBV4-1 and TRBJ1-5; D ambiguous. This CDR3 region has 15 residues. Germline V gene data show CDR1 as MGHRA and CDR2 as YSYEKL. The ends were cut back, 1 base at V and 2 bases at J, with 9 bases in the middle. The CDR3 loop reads CASSQVGQGNQPQHF. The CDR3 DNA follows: TGCGCCAGCAGCCAAGTTGGCCAGGGCAATCAGCCCCAGCATTTT.

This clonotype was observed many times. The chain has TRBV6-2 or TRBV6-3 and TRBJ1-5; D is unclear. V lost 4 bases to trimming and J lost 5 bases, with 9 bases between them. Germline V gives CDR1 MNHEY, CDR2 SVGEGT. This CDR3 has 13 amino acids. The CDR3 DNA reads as TGTGCCAGCAGTTCCGACCGATATCAGCCCCAGCATTTT. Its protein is CASSSDRYQPQHF.

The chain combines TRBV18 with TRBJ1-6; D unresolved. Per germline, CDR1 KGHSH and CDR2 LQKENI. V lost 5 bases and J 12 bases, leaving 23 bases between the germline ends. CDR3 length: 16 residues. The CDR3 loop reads CASSNLGRTIIQPLHF. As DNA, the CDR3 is TGTGCCAGCTCAAATTTAGGACGGACGATCATTCAACCCCTCCACTTT.

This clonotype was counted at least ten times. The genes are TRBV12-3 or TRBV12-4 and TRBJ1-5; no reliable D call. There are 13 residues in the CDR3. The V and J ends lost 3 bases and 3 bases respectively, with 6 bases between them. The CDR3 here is CASSFIDNQPQHF. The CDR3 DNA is TGTGCCAGCAGTTTTATTGACAATCAGCCCCAGCATTTT.

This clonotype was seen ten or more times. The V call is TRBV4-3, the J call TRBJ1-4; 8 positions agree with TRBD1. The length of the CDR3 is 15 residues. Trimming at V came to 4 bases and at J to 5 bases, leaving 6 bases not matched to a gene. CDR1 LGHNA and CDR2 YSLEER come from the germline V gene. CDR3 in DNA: TGCGCCAGCAGCCGCTTGGGACAGGTCAATGAAAAACTGTTTTTT. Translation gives CASSRLGQVNEKLFF.

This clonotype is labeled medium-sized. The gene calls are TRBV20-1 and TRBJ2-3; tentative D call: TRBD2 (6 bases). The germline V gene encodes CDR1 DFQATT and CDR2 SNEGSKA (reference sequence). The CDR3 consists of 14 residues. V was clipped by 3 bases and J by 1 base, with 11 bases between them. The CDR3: CSASGTFRTDTQYF. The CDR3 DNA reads TGCAGTGCTAGCGGGACTTTCCGCACAGATACGCAGTATTTT.

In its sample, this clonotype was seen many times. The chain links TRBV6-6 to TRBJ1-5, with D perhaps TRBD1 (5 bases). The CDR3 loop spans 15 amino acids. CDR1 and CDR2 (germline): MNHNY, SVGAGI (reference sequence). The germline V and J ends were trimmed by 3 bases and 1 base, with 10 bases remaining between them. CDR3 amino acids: CASSYMTESNQPQHF. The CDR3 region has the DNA TGTGCCAGCAGTTATATGACAGAAAGCAATCAGCCCCAGCATTTT.

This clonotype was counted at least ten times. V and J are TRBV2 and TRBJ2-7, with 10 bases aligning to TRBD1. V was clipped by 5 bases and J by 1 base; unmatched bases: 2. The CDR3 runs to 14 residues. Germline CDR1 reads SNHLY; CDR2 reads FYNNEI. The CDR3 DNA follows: TGTGCCAGCAGTCAGGACAGGGGGTCCTACGAGCAGTACTTC. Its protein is CASSQDRGSYEQYF.

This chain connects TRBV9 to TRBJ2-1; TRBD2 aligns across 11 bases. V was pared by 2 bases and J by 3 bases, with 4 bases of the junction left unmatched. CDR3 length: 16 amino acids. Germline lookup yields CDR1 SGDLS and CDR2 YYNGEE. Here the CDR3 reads CASSVLGLAVYNEQFF. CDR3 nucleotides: TGTGCCAGCAGCGTGCTGGGACTAGCGGTCTACAATGAGCAGTTCTTC.